The rows below give T cell receptor beta chains drawn from one sample of a study of cytomegalovirus exposure and HLA in healthy donors. The repertoire was sequenced with immunoSEQ multiplex PCR; TCRdb's copy has only in-frame clones and lacks some. This sample has 180,000 or so clones, with more than 75% found just once. Sequenced: PBMCs. These receptors originate from a man aged 35 to 55 in good health and CMV-seronegative. Both conserved end residues are part of each CDR3. A D gene is named only where the DNA matches it firmly. Size tells how often a clone was seen (once, few, many) or the class of an expanded clone, and some rows leave it out.

DNA | CDR3 | V | D | size | J
TGCAGCCACTCCACTAGCGCAGATACGCAGTATTTT | CSHSTSADTQYF | TRBV29-1 | TRBD2 | once | TRBJ2-3
TGTGCCAGCACCAAAAGGGAGGGGCCCCAAGAGACCCAGTACTTC | CASTKREGPQETQYF | TRBV7-2 | TRBD2 | NA | TRBJ2-5
TGCAGCGGGGCTCAGGGGTGGAAGACTGAAGCTTTCTTT | CSGAQGWKTEAFF | TRBV29-1 | NA | NA | TRBJ1-1
TGTGCCAGTAGTCTGGACAGGGGCAGCGTGAACACTGAAGCTTTCTTT | CASSLDRGSVNTEAFF | TRBV19 | TRBD1 | NA | TRBJ1-1
TGTGCCAGTAGTATTCGGGGGACGGGCAGCTCCTACAATGAGCAGTTCTTC | CASSIRGTGSSYNEQFF | TRBV19 | NA | NA | TRBJ2-1
TGTGCCAGTAGTGACCGGGACAGGGTTGCTTTCTTT | CASSDRDRVAFF | TRBV19 | TRBD1 | few | TRBJ1-1
TGCGCCAGCAGCCAAGACGATGGGGGCTACGGACGTGAGCAGTTCTTC | CASSQDDGGYGREQFF | TRBV4-1 | NA | once | TRBJ2-1
TGTGCCAGCAGTTACTCGTCAGGGGGCGGTGGTGGCTACACCTTC | CASSYSSGGGGGYTF | TRBV6-5 | TRBD1 | NA | TRBJ1-2
TGTGCCAGCAGTGGCCTCGGAAACAGGGAAACCGGGGAGCTGTTTTTT | CASSGLGNRETGELFF | TRBV25-1 | NA | few | TRBJ2-2
TGTGCCAGCAGCTTTAGACAGGGTGCAGACGCTAACTATGGCTACACCTTC | CASSFRQGADANYGYTF | TRBV7-8 | TRBD1 | NA | TRBJ1-2
TGTGCCAGCAGCTTGGGGGGAGAGACTGAAGCTTTCTTT | CASSLGGETEAFF | TRBV7-2 | NA | NA | TRBJ1-1
TGTGCCAGCAGTTTGTTGAAGGGGGGGGCAGGAGGCTACACCTTC | CASSLLKGGAGGYTF | TRBV28 | NA | once | TRBJ1-2
TGTGCCAGCAGGGCCCCCGCCGGGAACAATGAGCAGTTCTTC | CASRAPAGNNEQFF | TRBV6-1 | NA | NA | TRBJ2-1
TGTGCCAGCAGGCTAGCGGGGGGGCGCACAGATACGCAGTATTTT | CASRLAGGRTDTQYF | TRBV7-8 | TRBD2 | NA | TRBJ2-3
TGTGCCAGCGGAACAGGGCGGACTGAAGCTTTCTTT | CASGTGRTEAFF | TRBV7-6 | NA | NA | TRBJ1-1
TGCGCCAGCAGCCAAGAGCCCCCCCCCGCGGGAGCACGAGATACGCAGTATTTT | CASSQEPPPAGARDTQYF | TRBV4-3 | TRBD2 | NA | TRBJ2-3
TGTGCCAGCAGCAAAATCAGGACTAGCGCTTACGAGCAGTACTTC | CASSKIRTSAYEQYF | TRBV21-1 | NA | NA | TRBJ2-7
TGTGCCAGCAGCTTGGGGGACAGGGAAACCACCTACGAGCAGTACTTC | CASSLGDRETTYEQYF | TRBV5-6 | TRBD1 | NA | TRBJ2-7
TGTGCCAGCAGGGCTATACAGGGGAACACCGGGGAGCTGTTTTTT | CASRAIQGNTGELFF | TRBV2 | NA | NA | TRBJ2-2
TGCGCCAGCAGCTCTCTGAGCACAGATACGCAGTATTTT | CASSSLSTDTQYF | TRBV5-1 | NA | NA | TRBJ2-3
TGTGCCAGCAGCCCCTCAAGGGCGGGCGAGCAGTACTTC | CASSPSRAGEQYF | TRBV7-3 | NA | NA | TRBJ2-7
TGTGCCAGCAGCTTAGAAGGGGGAGGGCCGCATACGCAGTATTTT | CASSLEGGGPHTQYF | TRBV7-6 | NA | NA | TRBJ2-3
TGCAGTGCTAGGGTCAGGGATGGCTACACCTTC | CSARVRDGYTF | TRBV20-1 | NA | NA | TRBJ1-2
TGTGCCAGCAGCTTAGATCTTAATGAGCAGTTCTTC | CASSLDLNEQFF | TRBV11-3 | NA | NA | TRBJ2-1
TGTGCCAGCAGTTACGGGCAGGGCGGCAACGTCCTGACTTTC | CASSYGQGGNVLTF | TRBV6-5 | NA | few | TRBJ2-6
TGTGCTAGTGGTTTGGACCGTAGAACAGATACGCAGTATTTT | CASGLDRRTDTQYF | TRBV12-5 | NA | NA | TRBJ2-3
TGTGCCAGCGCTTTGGAGGAAATAAGCAATCAGCCCCAGCATTTT | CASALEEISNQPQHF | TRBV2 | NA | once | TRBJ1-5
TGTGCCAGCAGTTTGGGGGGACCCGGCAATCAGCCCCAGCATTTT | CASSLGGPGNQPQHF | TRBV28 | NA | NA | TRBJ1-5
TGTGCCAGCAGCTTAGCGCGAGCGGGGGGTACTGGGGAGCAGTTCTTC | CASSLARAGGTGEQFF | TRBV7-6 | TRBD2 | once | TRBJ2-1
TGTGCCAGCAGCTTATCGGGACTAGCGGGAAAAAGGAACCCCTACGAGCAGTACTTC | CASSLSGLAGKRNPYEQYF | TRBV7-2 | TRBD2 | NA | TRBJ2-7
TGTGCCAGCAGCTTGTACGGGAGACTTGGAATGAACACTGAAGCTTTCTTT | CASSLYGRLGMNTEAFF | TRBV5-6 | NA | NA | TRBJ1-1
TGTGCCAGCACCCTACGTCAGGTGCATTCACCCCTCCACTTT | CASTLRQVHSPLHF | TRBV5-6 | NA | NA | TRBJ1-6
TGTGCCAGCGACTTGCAGGGGGCAAGGGACAATGAGCAGTTCTTC | CASDLQGARDNEQFF | TRBV2 | TRBD1 | NA | TRBJ2-1
TGTGCCAGCAGCCCCCAGAGGGGGACAGGGAGCCACAATCAGCCCCAGCATTTT | CASSPQRGTGSHNQPQHF | TRBV21-1 | NA | NA | TRBJ1-5
TGTGCCAGCAGCTCGACAGGGGATGGCGAGCAGTACTTC | CASSSTGDGEQYF | TRBV7-2 | TRBD1 | NA | TRBJ2-7
TGTGCTAGCAGCGAGGGTGCGAGGGGGGGGGTGGGAAATGGCTACACCTTC | CASSEGARGGVGNGYTF | TRBV7-7 | NA | NA | TRBJ1-2
TGTGCCTGGAGATACAGGGGGGGTGCTGAAAAACTGTTTTTT | CAWRYRGGAEKLFF | TRBV30 | TRBD1 | NA | TRBJ1-4